This paragraph reports one T cell receptor beta chain. The junction had 12 bases not matched to a gene; V was cut back by 4 bases and J by 5 bases. Germline V gives CDR1 LNHDA, CDR2 SQIVND (reference sequence). The CDR3 sequence is 16 residues long. This record belongs to a study of blood T cell repertoires in COVID-19. Study context: Sources were T cells, B-cell-depleted T cells, or PBMCs; the material itself was cDNA or gDNA.

In Cohort 3, a recovered donor had either two negative PCRs, clearance, or symptom resolution. In the source study's methods: Estimation of nucleated cell counts was performed using reference gene primer amplification. TCRdb's table, derived via immunoSEQ multiplex PCR, lists solely in-frame clones and lacks some. V, J and clone size reflect that table, while D and trimming were determined from the DNA. Found here are approximately 400,000 clones, 80% to 90% of them singletons; the top ten hold 1.3%. The sequenced material came from PBMCs or T cells enriched from blood (not recorded which). The gene calls are TRBV19 and TRBJ1-2, with 8 bases identical to TRBD1. The clonotype was recovered from a man aged 25-45 years who had recovered from COVID-19. The CDR3 nucleotides are TGTGCCAGTAGTACGAAAGGACAGGGCATATGGTATGGCTACACCTTC. It is translated as CASSTKGQGIWYGYTF.